This T cell receptor (beta chain) was documented in a study of blood T cell repertoires in COVID-19. Study-level information: Both acute and convalescent COVID-19 samples were obtained from the United States, Italy and Spain. Sources were T cells, B-cell-depleted T cells, or PBMCs; the material itself was cDNA or gDNA.

Methods used by the authors: Estimation of nucleated cell counts was performed using reference gene primer amplification. Generated by immunoSEQ multiplex PCR, the TCRdb table keeps only in-frame clones and is missing some. Clonal size and the V and J genes are those of that table, whereas D and trimming came from the DNA. The sample carries about 54,000 clones, less than 95% recorded once. The germline CDR1 and CDR2 sequences are MNHEY and SVGEGT. The CDR3 contains 14 residues. V was trimmed by 1 base and J by 2 bases, leaving 6 bases between them. The chain couples TRBV6-2 or TRBV6-3 to TRBJ1-5; unclear D gene. The source material was peripheral blood. The receptor was isolated from a middle-aged woman with active COVID-19. CDR3 in DNA: TGTGCCAGCAGTTACTTCGCGGGCAATCAGCCCCAGCATTTT. Protein sequence: CASSYFAGNQPQHF.